This TCR beta chain was documented in a study of glioma-infiltrating T cells. Study-wide context: Blood libraries targeted about 4.5- to 11-fold coverage of about one million T cells. Study results and caveats: Non-neoplastic patients had below-expected tissue-blood divergence, while all gliomas exceeded expectation.

The iRepertoire nested amplicon-rescue multiplex PCR amplified TCR alpha and beta CDR3s from RNA. For one-step reverse transcription and amplification, about 85-400 ng of tissue mRNA or PBMC total RNA was used. TCRdb used MiXCR to reprocess the multiplex PCR reads, holding one entry per CDR3 protein. The sample contains more than 350,000 distinct CDR3 sequences, 41% of which appear only once. From germline, CDR1 is SGHTA and CDR2 FQGNSA. This CDR3 contains 12 residues. Notes on this clonotype: The antigen remains undetermined. A junction boundary mismatches the germline segment, possibly from a read error.

The sample was glioma tissue, nonneoplastic brain tissue, or PBMCs (not recorded which). The source is a human donor with low-grade glioma or glioblastoma, undergoing nonglioma brain surgery, or in good health (not recorded which). V usage is TRBV7-2 and J usage is TRBJ1-1; D not certain. Here the CDR3 reads CASSYMNTKAFF. CDR3 coding DNA: TGTGCCAGCAGCTATATGAACACTAAAGCTTTCTTT.